One T cell receptor (beta chain) is described in this entry. Its specificity is not known. The protocol was immunoSEQ multiplex PCR, while the TCRdb copy is restricted to in-frame clones and leaves out a portion. The repertoire holds 90,000 to 150,000 clones, with over 80% as singletons. The data stem from a study of graft-versus-host responses after intestinal transplantation. Germline V gene lookup returns CDR1 MDHEN and CDR2 SYDVKM. The CDR3 loop spans 15 amino acids. Study-wide findings and caveats: Early post-transplant falls in HvG clones accompanied the peak levels of circulating GvH clones.

The source material was unstimulated CD4+ T cells sorted from spleen or lymph node cells, sampled before intestinal transplant. The gene calls are TRBV28 and TRBJ2-5, with TRBD2 matching 8 bases. The DNA end lines up better with TRBJ2-7; the J call may be wrong. This sequence was found in a human donor who received an intestinal transplant. CDR3 DNA: TGTGCCAGCGGACCCTCCGGACTAGCCTCCTACGAGCAGTACTTC. Its translation: CASGPSGLASYEQYF.